What follows are 14 T cell receptor beta chains derived from one specimen sequenced in a study of response to subunit inactivated influenza vaccine. TCRdb recomputed calls from the RT-PCR reads with MiXCR, one row per CDR3 protein. In the table there are 650,000 or so distinct CDR3 sequences, around 15% of which are singletons. The sequenced sample was PBMCs from blood, obtained less than 15 days before vaccination. Every receptor here comes from a man aged 50 or older who received an inactivated influenza vaccine.

This clonotype was seen at least ten times. The chain is built from TRBV28 and TRBJ1-5; D gene unclear. CDR1 and CDR2 (germline): MDHEN, SYDVKM. V gave up 6 bases and J gave up 1 base, with 13 bases separating them. The CDR3 has 15 residues. The CDR3 sequence: CASRRFRESNQPQHF. The CDR3 coding sequence is TGTGCCAGCAGGCGATTTCGGGAGAGCAATCAGCCCCAGCATTTT.

This clonotype occurred a few times. One end of the junction fails to match germline, which may point to a read error. V is TRBV5-1 and J is TRBJ2-1; D ambiguous. Germline V CDR1 and CDR2: SGHRS, YFSETQ. This CDR3 is 13 amino acids long. The CDR3 sequence is CASSLGPINEQFF. The CDR3, as DNA: TGCGCCAGCAGTTTGGGCCCTATTAATGAGCAGTTCTTC. The full variable domain, rest sourced from reference TRBV5-1 and TRBJ2-1, is KAGVTQTPRYLIKTRGQQVTLSCSPISGHRSVSWYQQTPGQGLQFLFEYFSETQRNKGNFPGRFSGRQFSNSRSEMNVSTLELGDSALYLCASSLGPINEQFFGPGTRLTVL.

This clonotype was recorded once. CDR3 sequence reads: CASSPNGAYTGELFF. The CDR3 DNA follows: TGTGCCAGCAGCCCGAACGGGGCTTACACCGGGGAGCTGTTTTTT. V usage is TRBV4-2 and J usage is TRBJ2-2; D possibly uses TRBD1 or TRBD2 (5 bases each). Looked up from germline, CDR1 is LGHNA and CDR2 is YNFKEQ. The V end lost 4 bases, the J end lost 3 bases, and 12 bases lay between the germline ends. The CDR3 has 15 residues.

The chain carries TRBV28 and TRBJ2-7; D is unresolved. CDR1 is MDHEN, CDR2 SYDVKM, per germline. The V gene lost 6 bases and the J gene lost 0 bases, with 12 bases spanning the gap. The CDR3 is made up of 14 amino acids. The CDR3 DNA reads as TGTGCCAGCAGGACTGAAACACCCTCCTACGAGCAGTACTTC. Translated, it gives CASRTETPSYEQYF.

There are many counts of this clonotype. CDR3 nucleotides: TGCGCCAGCAGGGCCGGGACAGGGTACACCGGGGAGCTGTTTTTT. It yields the protein CASRAGTGYTGELFF. V usage is TRBV4-3 and J usage is TRBJ2-2; 9 bases match TRBD1. CDR1 and CDR2 from the germline V gene are LGHNA and YSLEER. The ends lost 6 bases at V and 3 bases at J; junction bases unmatched: 5. The CDR3 length is 15 residues.

The sample holds many counts of this clonotype. The chain recombines TRBV9 with TRBJ2-3; 11 bases are a match to TRBD2. With 4 bases clipped from V and 7 bases from J, the junction kept 14 bases outside the gene matches. The CDR3 spans 17 residues. Germline assignment: CDR1 SGDLS and CDR2 YYNGEE. DNA of the CDR3: TGTGCCAGCAGCCAGACAACAATAGCGGGAGGGCGAAATACGCAGTATTTT. This gives the protein CASSQTTIAGGRNTQYF.

This chain joins TRBV11-2 and TRBJ2-3; the match to TRBD2 covers 9 bases. Germline trimming cut 6 bases from V and 3 bases from J; bases unmatched to any gene: 16. Germline CDR1 is SGHAT and CDR2 is FQNNGV. The CDR3 is made up of 18 amino acids. CDR3 sequence reads: CASSMDLTSGVVTDTQYF. In DNA form, the CDR3 reads TGTGCCAGCAGTATGGACCTGACTAGCGGTGTGGTAACAGATACGCAGTATTTT.

This clonotype showed up just a few times. This chain links TRBV5-4 with TRBJ1-2; D is uncertain. This CDR3 is 14 amino acids long. V lost 0 bases and J lost 7, with 13 bases in between. Per germline, CDR1 SGHNT and CDR2 YYREEE (reference sequence). The CDR3, as DNA: TGTGCCAGCAGCTTGGCTAACCCACTGTCTGGCTACACCTTC. Its protein is CASSLANPLSGYTF.

This clonotype has a count of ten or more. The rearrangement uses TRBV7-6 and TRBJ2-1, with D possibly being TRBD2 (5 bases). This CDR3 is 16 amino acids long. The germline gives CDR1 SGHVS, CDR2 FNYEAQ. V lost 1 base and J lost 0, with 10 bases in between. CDR3 in DNA: TGTGCCAGCAGCTTAGAAGCGGTGAGCTCCTACAATGAGCAGTTCTTC. This translates into CASSLEAVSSYNEQFF.

This clonotype was seen a handful of times. The genes are TRBV4-1 and TRBJ2-5; TRBD2 might be the D (5 bases). This CDR3 spans 19 amino acids. Germline V lookup: CDR1 MGHRA, CDR2 YSYEKL. Between the trimmed V and J ends, which lost 0 bases and 5 bases, there was a span of 25 bases. The CDR3 bases are TGCGCCAGCAGCCAAGATGGATTAGGGCTAGCCCGGGCGGGTGAGACCCAGTACTTC. Its protein is CASSQDGLGLARAGETQYF.

The chain employs TRBV10-2 and TRBJ1-1; D is uncertain. Trimming stripped 8 bases from V and 2 bases from J, with 6 bases between. Germline V CDR1 and CDR2: WSHSY, SAAADI. CDR3 length: 11 residues. CDR3 sequence reads: CASQGNTEAFF. In nucleotides, the CDR3 is TGCGCCAGCCAAGGAAACACTGAAGCTTTCTTT.

This rearrangement joins TRBV28 to TRBJ2-1; maybe TRBD1 (6 bases). This CDR3 is built from 18 residues. CDR1 MDHEN and CDR2 SYDVKM come from the germline V gene. The V end was cut by 6 bases, the J end by 8 bases, with 29 bases between. In DNA, the CDR3 is TGTGCCAGCAGACCCCTCTCCAATCCGGGTAGGGGGATGGATGAGCAGTTCTTC. Translating it yields CASRPLSNPGRGMDEQFF.

This clonotype was seen a few times. The chain links TRBV7-2 to TRBJ2-3; D gene ambiguous. V lost 5 bases and J lost 5, with 17 bases in between. Germline V gene sequence: CDR1 SGHTA, CDR2 FQGNSA. The CDR3 is made up of 15 amino acids. CDR3 coding DNA: TGTGCCAGCAGCCGTATGGTGTTTCCCGGAGATACGCAGTATTTT. Its protein is CASSRMVFPGDTQYF.

This clonotype was observed a handful of times. V is TRBV6-5 and J is TRBJ2-1; 7 nucleotides align to TRBD2. With 4 bases clipped from V and 4 bases from J, the junction kept 10 bases outside the gene matches. There are 16 residues in the CDR3. The germline CDR1 and CDR2 sequences are MNHEY and SVGAGI. This CDR3 is CASSSYLGGTYNEQFF. Here the CDR3 DNA reads TGTGCCAGCAGTTCCTATCTCGGGGGGACGTACAATGAGCAGTTCTTC.